These 21 T cell receptor beta chains share one sample of origin, sequenced in a study of blood T cell repertoires in COVID-19. Profiled with immunoSEQ multiplex PCR; TCRdb holds only in-frame clones, not every one. In the table there are some 290,000 clones, under 95% of which are singletons. Sequencing was done on a sample of PBMCs or T cells enriched from blood (not recorded which). These receptors were collected from a woman aged 40 to 50 with acute COVID-19.

The chain links TRBV4-3 to TRBJ2-2; the match to TRBD1 covers 9 bases. Germline CDR1 reads LGHNA; CDR2 reads YSLEER. J gave up 4 bases and V 0 bases, and 6 bases lay outside the gene matches. This CDR3 region has 17 residues. The CDR3 protein is CASSQEFGDRVTGELFF. CDR3 nucleotide sequence: TGCGCCAGCAGCCAAGAATTCGGGGACAGGGTCACCGGGGAGCTGTTTTTT.

The chain employs TRBV19 and TRBJ2-3; D might be TRBD1 (5 bases). V lost 0 bases to trimming and J lost 5 bases, with 9 bases between them. The CDR3 runs 14 residues. Germline V gives CDR1 LNHDA, CDR2 SQIVND (reference sequence). Written as DNA, the CDR3 is TGTGCCAGTAGTATAGATTCAGGGCTAGATACGCAGTATTTT. As protein: CASSIDSGLDTQYF.

This clone appeared once. Other DNA sequences of this sample code for an identical CDR3. The chain recombines TRBV11-2 with TRBJ1-2; 12 positions match TRBD1. V dropped 4 bases and J dropped 7; count of bases not matched to a gene: 4. This CDR3 comprises 14 residues. Per the germline V gene, CDR1 is SGHAT and CDR2 is FQNNGV. The CDR3 reads CASSSGQGAFGYTF. The CDR3 coding sequence is TGTGCCAGCAGCTCGGGACAGGGGGCGTTTGGCTACACCTTC. The full variable domain, completed using reference TRBV11-2 and TRBJ1-2, is EAGVAQSPRYKIIEKRQSVAFWCNPISGHATLYWYQQILGQGPKLLIQFQNNGVVDDSQLPKDRFSAERLKGVDSTLKIQPAKLEDSAVYLCASSSGQGAFGYTFGSGTRLTVV.

This clone appeared a single time. This CDR3 is CASSYDRGSAGELFF. In DNA, the CDR3 is TGTGCCAGCAGTTACGACAGGGGGTCCGCCGGGGAGCTGTTTTTT. This rearrangement joins TRBV6-5 to TRBJ2-2; 9 bases map to TRBD1. The J segment lost 6 bases and the V segment lost 2 bases, leaving 4 bases of the junction unmatched. CDR3 length equals 15 residues. Germline-derived CDR1 and CDR2 are MNHEY and SVGAGI.

CDR3 sequence: CASPQTGTGALETQYF. The CDR3 coding sequence is TGTGCCAGCCCCCAAACCGGGACAGGAGCTCTCGAGACCCAGTACTTC. The chain links TRBV27 to TRBJ2-5; 8 nucleotides agree with TRBD1. The ends lost 8 bases at V and 5 bases at J; junction bases unmatched: 16. The CDR3 spans 16 residues. Germline CDR1 reads MNHEY; CDR2 reads SMNVEV (reference sequence).

V and J are TRBV5-5 and TRBJ2-1; TRBD2 matches 8 bases. CDR1 and CDR2 (germline): SGHKS, YYEKEE (reference sequence). Trimming cost V 2 bases and J 2 bases; bases outside gene matches: 3. This CDR3 contains 15 residues. This CDR3 is CASSFGGATYNEQFF. In DNA, the CDR3 is TGTGCCAGCAGCTTCGGGGGGGCCACCTACAATGAGCAGTTCTTC.

The rearrangement uses TRBV29-1 and TRBJ2-3; a possible D gene is TRBD1 (6 bases). V was clipped by 4 bases and J by 1 base, with 6 bases between them. The CDR3 extends over 12 amino acids. Germline lookup yields CDR1 SQVTM and CDR2 ANQGSEA. Here the CDR3 DNA reads TGCAGCGTTGGACAGGGCACAGATACGCAGTATTTT. It codes for CSVGQGTDTQYF.

This sequence joins TRBV7-9 and TRBJ2-3; D ambiguous. Germline values: CDR1 SEHNR, CDR2 FQNEAQ (reference sequence). Trimming took off 5 bases at V and 15 bases at J, with 6 bases between the two ends. This CDR3 comprises 8 residues. CDR3 coding DNA: TGTGCCAGCAGCCCGGTCTATTTT. This codes for CASSPVYF.

A single count supports this clone. The chain combines TRBV29-1 with TRBJ2-1; 14 positions agree with TRBD2. Per the germline V gene, CDR1 is SQVTM and CDR2 is ANQGSEA. Trimming cost V 6 bases and J 9 bases; bases outside gene matches: 13. This CDR3 contains 16 residues. CDR3: CSVEGGGLAGGGEQFF. The DNA for the CDR3 is TGCAGCGTGGAGGGGGGCGGACTAGCGGGAGGAGGTGAGCAGTTCTTC.

This clone was seen a single time. V and J are TRBV11-2 and TRBJ1-2; 9 bases match TRBD1. CDR1 is SGHAT and CDR2 is FQNNGV in the germline V gene. Trimming at V came to 0 bases and at J to 4 bases, leaving 3 bases not matched to a gene. The CDR3 is made up of 15 amino acids. The CDR3 DNA sequence: TGTGCCAGCAGCTTAGATTCGGGACAGGGCTATGGCTACACCTTC. Protein sequence: CASSLDSGQGYGYTF.

The V call is TRBV5-6, the J call TRBJ2-2; TRBD2 is a possible D gene (6 bases). Per germline, CDR1 SGHDT and CDR2 YYEEEE. This CDR3 is 13 amino acids long. The V gene lost 4 bases and the J gene lost 7 bases, with 11 bases spanning the gap. CDR3 DNA: TGTGCCAGCAGCCCCCGGGGGATCGGGGAGCTGTTTTTT. It yields the protein CASSPRGIGELFF.

V usage is TRBV6-5 and J usage is TRBJ2-3; tentatively, D is TRBD1 (5 bases). Deletions cut 10 bases from V and 4 bases from J, with 15 bases between. This CDR3 has 13 residues. Germline CDR1 is MNHEY and CDR2 is SVGAGI. The CDR3 coding sequence is TGTGCCACAAAAGGGGAAGGCGCAGATACGCAGTATTTT. This sequence encodes CATKGEGADTQYF.

V usage is TRBV23-1 and J usage is TRBJ1-1; tentatively, D is TRBD1 (5 bases). TRBV23-1 is reported as an ORF; its role is uncertain. The CDR3 extends over 16 amino acids. V dropped 0 bases and J dropped 3 bases, with 14 bases sitting between them. CDR3 in DNA: TGCGCCAGCAGTCAATCGGCAGGGTTGATTCACACTGAAGCTTTCTTT. Translated: CASSQSAGLIHTEAFF.

Notes on this clone: Other DNA sequences in this specimen translate into the identical CDR3. The chain recombines TRBV28 with TRBJ2-7; possibly TRBD1 for D (5 bases). Germline V gives CDR1 MDHEN, CDR2 SYDVKM. The CDR3 is 12 amino acids. V was shortened by 2 bases and J by 3 bases, with 5 bases between the two germline ends. This CDR3 is CASSLRGYEQYF. The CDR3 region has the DNA TGTGCCAGCAGTTTAAGGGGCTACGAGCAGTACTTC.

The rearrangement joins TRBV5-5 to TRBJ1-3; 7 bases line up with TRBD1. The germline V gene encodes CDR1 SGHKS and CDR2 YYEKEE (reference sequence). The CDR3 runs 16 residues. Unmatched junction bases numbered 4, after V lost 0 bases and J lost 1 base. CDR3 sequence (DNA): TGTGCCAGCAGCTTGGGACAGGGCCTTTCTGGAAACACCATATATTTT. Its protein is CASSLGQGLSGNTIYF.

This clone was seen a single time. The CDR3 nucleotides read TGTGCCAGCAGTCCGCCCGGGGGACAGGGACATCAGCCCCAGCATTTT. It is translated as CASSPPGGQGHQPQHF. The genes are TRBV28 and TRBJ1-5; 9 bases line up with TRBD1. With V trimmed by 5 bases and J by 5 bases, 10 bases remained unmatched. This CDR3 comprises 16 residues. Germline V gives CDR1 MDHEN, CDR2 SYDVKM.

This clone was counted ten times or more. The CDR3 here is CAWGSGGHNEQFF. Here the CDR3 DNA reads TGTGCCTGGGGTAGCGGGGGACACAATGAGCAGTTCTTC. The V and J genes are TRBV30 and TRBJ2-1, with 9 bases matching TRBD2. CDR1 and CDR2 (germline): GTSNPN, SVGIG (reference sequence). The trim removed 5 bases at V and 5 bases at J, leaving 4 bases unmatched. This CDR3 has 13 residues.

The chain joins TRBV24-1 to TRBJ2-6, with 7 bases matching TRBD1. V trimming: 9 bases; J trimming: 0 bases; junction bases outside the gene matches: 10. From germline, CDR1 is KGHDR and CDR2 SFDVKD. The CDR3 sequence is 17 residues long. CDR3 sequence (DNA): TGTGCCACCGCCCCGGCACAGGGGAGCTCTGGGGCCAACGTCCTGACTTTC. Its protein product is CATAPAQGSSGANVLTF.

This clone occurred a few times. The chain joins TRBV6-1 to TRBJ1-3, with TRBD1 matching 9 bases. The J segment lost 4 bases and the V segment lost 2 bases, leaving 3 bases of the junction unmatched. In germline, CDR1 is MNHNS, CDR2 SASEGT. The CDR3 consists of 15 residues. CDR3 in DNA: TGTGCCAGCAGTGAAAGGACAGGGGAAGGAAACACCATATATTTT. Its protein product is CASSERTGEGNTIYF.

The CDR3 loop is CASSEGTSGSVGVYEQYF. As DNA, the CDR3 is TGTGCCAGCAGCGAAGGGACTAGCGGGAGCGTAGGGGTCTACGAGCAGTACTTC. The chain couples TRBV11-3 to TRBJ2-7; 14 bases line up with TRBD2. J was trimmed by 3 bases and V by 5 bases; bases with no gene match: 12. The CDR3 is 18 amino acids. Per germline, CDR1 SGHNT and CDR2 YENEEA.

The chain is built from TRBV28 and TRBJ1-2; D is possibly TRBD1 (6 bases). Trimming stripped 3 bases from V and 4 bases from J, with 15 bases between. The germline V gene encodes CDR1 MDHEN and CDR2 SYDVKM. This CDR3 spans 15 amino acids. DNA of the CDR3: TGTGCCAGCAGTTTCTCGGATACAGGGTTCTATGGCTACACCTTC. Encoded protein: CASSFSDTGFYGYTF.